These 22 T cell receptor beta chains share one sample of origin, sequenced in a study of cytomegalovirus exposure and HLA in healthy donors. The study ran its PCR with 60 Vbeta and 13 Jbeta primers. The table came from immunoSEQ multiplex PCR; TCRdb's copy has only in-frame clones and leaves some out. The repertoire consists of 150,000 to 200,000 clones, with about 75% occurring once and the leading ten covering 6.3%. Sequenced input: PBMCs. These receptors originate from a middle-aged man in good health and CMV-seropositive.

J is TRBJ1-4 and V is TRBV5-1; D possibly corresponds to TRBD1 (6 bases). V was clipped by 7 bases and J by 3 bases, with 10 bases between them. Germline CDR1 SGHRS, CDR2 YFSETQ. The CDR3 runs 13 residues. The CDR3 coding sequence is TGCGCCAGCTCCCGGACAGCTAATGAAAAACTGTTTTTT. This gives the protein CASSRTANEKLFF.

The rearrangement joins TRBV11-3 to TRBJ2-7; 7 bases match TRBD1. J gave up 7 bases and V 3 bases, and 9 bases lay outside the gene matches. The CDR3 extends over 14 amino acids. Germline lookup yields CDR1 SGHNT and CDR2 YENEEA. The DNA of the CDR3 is TGTGCCAGCAGCTTGGACAGGTTGATAGGGGAGCAGTACTTC. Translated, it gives CASSLDRLIGEQYF.

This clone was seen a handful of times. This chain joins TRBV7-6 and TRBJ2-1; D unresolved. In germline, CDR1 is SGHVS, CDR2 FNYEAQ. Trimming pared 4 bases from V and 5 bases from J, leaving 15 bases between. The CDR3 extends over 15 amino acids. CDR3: CASSSTWRRNNEQFF. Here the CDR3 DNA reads TGTGCCAGCAGCTCGACCTGGCGGCGAAACAATGAGCAGTTCTTC.

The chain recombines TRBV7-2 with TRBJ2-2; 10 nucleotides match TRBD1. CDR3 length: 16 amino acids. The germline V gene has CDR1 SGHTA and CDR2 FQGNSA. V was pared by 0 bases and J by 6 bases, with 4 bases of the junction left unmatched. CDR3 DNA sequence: TGTGCCAGCAGCTTAGCGGGACAGGGGCGGGCCGGGGAGCTGTTTTTT. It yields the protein CASSLAGQGRAGELFF.

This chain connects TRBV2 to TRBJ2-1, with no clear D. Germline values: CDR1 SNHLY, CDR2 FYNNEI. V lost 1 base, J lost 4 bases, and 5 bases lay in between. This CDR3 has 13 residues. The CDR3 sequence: CASSEGGYNEQFF. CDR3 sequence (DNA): TGTGCCAGCAGTGAAGGCGGTTACAATGAGCAGTTCTTC.

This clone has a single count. As DNA, the CDR3 is TGCGCCAGCAGATCTACTAGCTACCCGATGACAGATACGCAGTATTTT. Protein: CASRSTSYPMTDTQYF. The V and J genes are TRBV10-2 and TRBJ2-3; D might be TRBD2 (6 bases). The CDR3 consists of 16 residues. The germline V and J ends were trimmed by 6 bases and 3 bases, with 19 bases remaining between them. The germline V gene encodes CDR1 WSHSY and CDR2 SAAADI.

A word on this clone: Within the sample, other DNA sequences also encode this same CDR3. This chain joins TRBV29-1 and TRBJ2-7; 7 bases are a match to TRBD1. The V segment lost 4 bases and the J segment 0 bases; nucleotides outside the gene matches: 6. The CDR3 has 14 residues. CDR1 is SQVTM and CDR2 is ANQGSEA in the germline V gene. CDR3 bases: TGCAGCGTTGCGGGACAGCTGAGCTCCTACGAGCAGTACTTC. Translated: CSVAGQLSSYEQYF.

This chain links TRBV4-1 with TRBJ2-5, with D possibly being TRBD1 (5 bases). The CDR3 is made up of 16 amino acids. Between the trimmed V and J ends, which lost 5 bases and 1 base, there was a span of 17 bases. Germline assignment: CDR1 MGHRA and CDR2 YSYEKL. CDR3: CASSAPRGQGQETQYF. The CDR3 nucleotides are TGCGCCAGCAGCGCCCCAAGAGGTCAGGGCCAAGAGACCCAGTACTTC.

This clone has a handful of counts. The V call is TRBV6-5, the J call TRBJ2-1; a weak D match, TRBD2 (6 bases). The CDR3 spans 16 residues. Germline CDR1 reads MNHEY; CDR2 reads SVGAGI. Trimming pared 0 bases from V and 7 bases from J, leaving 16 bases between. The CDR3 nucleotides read TGTGCCAGCAGTTACTCGAGCGGGTTGGCGGTAAATGAGCAGTTCTTC. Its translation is CASSYSSGLAVNEQFF.

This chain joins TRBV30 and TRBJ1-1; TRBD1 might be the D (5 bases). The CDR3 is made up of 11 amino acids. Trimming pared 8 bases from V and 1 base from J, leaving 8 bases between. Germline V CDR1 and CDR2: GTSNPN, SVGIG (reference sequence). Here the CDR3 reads CALTGNTEAFF. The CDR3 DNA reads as TGTGCCCTTACAGGGAACACTGAAGCTTTCTTT.

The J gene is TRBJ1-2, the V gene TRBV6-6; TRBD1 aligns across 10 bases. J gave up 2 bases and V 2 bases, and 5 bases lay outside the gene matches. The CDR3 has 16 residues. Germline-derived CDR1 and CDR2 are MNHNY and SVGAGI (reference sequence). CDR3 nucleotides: TGTGCCAGCAGTTACACGCCGGGACAGGGGAACTATGGCTACACCTTC. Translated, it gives CASSYTPGQGNYGYTF.

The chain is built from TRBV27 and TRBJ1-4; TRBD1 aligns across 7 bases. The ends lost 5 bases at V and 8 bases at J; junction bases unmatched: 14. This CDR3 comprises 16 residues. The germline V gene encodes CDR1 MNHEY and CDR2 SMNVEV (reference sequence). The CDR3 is CASSGGTAAIEEKLFF. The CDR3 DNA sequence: TGTGCCAGCAGTGGGGGGACAGCCGCGATCGAAGAAAAACTGTTTTTT.

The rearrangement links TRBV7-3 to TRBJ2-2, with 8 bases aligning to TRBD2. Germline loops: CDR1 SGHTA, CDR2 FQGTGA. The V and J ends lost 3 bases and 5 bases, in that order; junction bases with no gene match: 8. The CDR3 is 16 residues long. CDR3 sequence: CASSFRAGGGTGELFF. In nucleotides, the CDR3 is TGTGCCAGCAGCTTCCGGGCGGGAGGTGGGACCGGGGAGCTGTTTTTT.

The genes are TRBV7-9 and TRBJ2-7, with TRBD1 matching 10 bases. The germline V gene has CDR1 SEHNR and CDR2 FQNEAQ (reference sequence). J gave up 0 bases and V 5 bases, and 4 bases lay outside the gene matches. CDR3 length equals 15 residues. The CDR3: CASSIGTGVSYEQYF. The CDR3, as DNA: TGTGCCAGCAGCATTGGGACAGGGGTCTCCTACGAGCAGTACTTC.

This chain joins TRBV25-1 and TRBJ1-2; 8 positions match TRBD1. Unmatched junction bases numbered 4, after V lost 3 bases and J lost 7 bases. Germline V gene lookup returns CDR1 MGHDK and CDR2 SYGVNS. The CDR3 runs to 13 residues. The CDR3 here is CASSDRGQGGYTF. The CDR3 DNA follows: TGTGCCAGCAGTGACAGGGGGCAGGGTGGCTACACCTTC.

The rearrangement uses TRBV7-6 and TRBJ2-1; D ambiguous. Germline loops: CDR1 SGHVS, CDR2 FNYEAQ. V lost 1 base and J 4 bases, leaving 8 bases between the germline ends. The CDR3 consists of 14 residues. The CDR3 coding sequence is TGTGCCAGCAGCTTAGGGAGTATTTACAATGAGCAGTTCTTC. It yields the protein CASSLGSIYNEQFF.

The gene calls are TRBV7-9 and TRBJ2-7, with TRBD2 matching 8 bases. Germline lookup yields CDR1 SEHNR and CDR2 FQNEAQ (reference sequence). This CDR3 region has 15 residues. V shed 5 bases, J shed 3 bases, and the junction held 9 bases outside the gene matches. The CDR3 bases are TGTGCCAGCAGCACCGGGGGGGACAAACTCTACGAGCAGTACTTC. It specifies CASSTGGDKLYEQYF.

CDR3 region: CASSASGGSFYEQYF. CDR3 bases: TGTGCCAGCAGCGCTAGCGGGGGGAGCTTCTACGAGCAGTACTTC. The rearrangement uses TRBV5-4 and TRBJ2-7; 11 bases are shared with TRBD2. With V trimmed by 4 bases and J by 3 bases, 6 bases remained unmatched. The CDR3 spans 15 residues. Germline CDR1 SGHNT, CDR2 YYREEE (reference sequence).

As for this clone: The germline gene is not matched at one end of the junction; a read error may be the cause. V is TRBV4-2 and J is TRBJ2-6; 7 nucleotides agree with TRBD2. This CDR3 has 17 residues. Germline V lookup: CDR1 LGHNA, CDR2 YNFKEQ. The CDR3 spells CASSRTSAYSGANGLTF. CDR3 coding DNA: TGTGCCAGCAGCCGAACTAGCGCATACTCTGGGGCCAACGGCCTGACTTTC.

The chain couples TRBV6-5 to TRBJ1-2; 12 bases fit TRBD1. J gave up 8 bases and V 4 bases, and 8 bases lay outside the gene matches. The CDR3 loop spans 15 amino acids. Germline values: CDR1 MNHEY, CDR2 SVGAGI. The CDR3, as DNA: TGTGCCAGCAGTTCTCCGGGACAGGGGGCGCGAGGCTACACCTTC. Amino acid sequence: CASSSPGQGARGYTF.

The chain's CDR3 is CASSPRLAGRETQYF. CDR3 bases: TGTGCCAGCAGCCCAAGACTAGCGGGACGAGAGACCCAGTACTTC. The V call is TRBV5-6, the J call TRBJ2-5; 11 bases are a match to TRBD2. Germline CDR1 SGHDT, CDR2 YYEEEE. The CDR3 runs 15 residues. V lost 4 bases and J lost 4; bases outside the gene matches: 6.

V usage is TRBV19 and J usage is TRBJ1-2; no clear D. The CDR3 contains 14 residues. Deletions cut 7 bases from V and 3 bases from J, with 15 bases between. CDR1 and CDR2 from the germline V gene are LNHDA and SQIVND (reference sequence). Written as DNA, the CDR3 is TGTGCCAGTAAAGGCGGGGTTTGGGACTATGGCTACACCTTC. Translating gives CASKGGVWDYGYTF.